These T cell receptor beta chains were read from a single sample in a study of metastatic and nonmetastatic thyroid tumors. Using MiXCR, TCRdb re-called clones from the PCR reads. The data contain about 59,000 clones, around 15% of them singletons. Sequenced input: blood. These receptors all come from a male donor with papillary thyroid cancer or a benign thyroid nodule (not recorded which). Some clones in this sample may be carry-over from other donors' samples. The CDR3 runs from the conserved cysteine through the conserved F or W. Each record gives: V gene, D gene, J gene, clone size, CDR3 DNA, CDR3 protein. D genes are given only for firm matches. Only part of the rows carry a size: once, few, many, or a class if the clone is expanded.

>TRBV11-2|TRBD2|TRBJ2-5|many
TGTGCCAGCAGCTTAGGATTCGGGGCTAGCGGGGTCTACTCGGAGACCCAGTACTTC
CASSLGFGASGVYSETQYF
>TRBV2|TRBD2|TRBJ2-5|many
TGTGCCAGCCACGAGCGGGGGGGAGAGACCCAGTACTTC
CASHERGGETQYF
>TRBV7-9|TRBD2|TRBJ2-5|many
TGTGCCAGCAGCGTGCTAGCGGGGCGAGAGACCCAGTACTTC
CASSVLAGRETQYF
>TRBV18|-|TRBJ2-1|many
TGTGCCAGCTCACCGTCCGCAGGGGTCCTCGATGAGCAGTTCTTC
CASSPSAGVLDEQFF
>TRBV30|TRBD1|TRBJ2-7|many
TGTGCCTGGAACCCTCCGGGACAGGGAACCTACGAGCAGTACTTC
CAWNPPGQGTYEQYF
>TRBV4-3|-|TRBJ2-2|-
TGCGCCAGCAGCCAAGATTGGGGCCGGGGGATTCACACCGGGGAGCTGTTTTTT
CASSQDWGRGIHTGELFF
>TRBV28|-|TRBJ2-7|few
TGTGCCAGCAGTCCTAGGCCGTCATACGAGCAGTACTTC
CASSPRPSYEQYF
>TRBV4-2|TRBD1|TRBJ1-3|-
TGTGCCAGCAGCCGGGAGGGGGCAGCCTCTGGAAACACCATATATTTT
CASSREGAASGNTIYF
>TRBV6-1|-|TRBJ1-1|once
TGTGCCAGCAGTGAAACGGCAGGCACTGAAGCTTTCTTT
CASSETAGTEAFF
>TRBV7-8|TRBD1|TRBJ2-2|many
TGTGCCAGCAGCTCGCTCAGGACAGGGAACACCGGGGAGCTGTTTTTT
CASSSLRTGNTGELFF
>TRBV11-2|-|TRBJ1-4|many
TGTGCCAGCAGCTTAGAGGGGGGTCCGCGGGGTGAAAAACTGTTTTTT
CASSLEGGPRGEKLFF
>TRBV6-1|-|TRBJ2-2|many
TGTGCCAGCAGCCCCGGGGGGAACACCGGGGAGCTGTTTTTT
CASSPGGNTGELFF